These 17 T cell receptor beta chains originate from one sample sequenced in a study of T cells in Graves' hyperthyroidism and ophthalmopathy. Amplification of TCR beta CDR3 regions was performed using RNA transcripts as template. RT-PCR in the first round (using the HTBI primer set) targeted the TCR CDR3. TCRdb independently ran MiXCR on the multiplex PCR reads; one entry per CDR3 protein. Seen here are around 350,000 distinct CDR3 sequences, about 18% observed once, and the top ten hold 3.7%. What was sequenced was blood. Source of these receptors: a woman younger than 30 with Graves' hyperthyroidism.

This clonotype occurred many times. This chain joins TRBV18 and TRBJ1-2; 8 bases align to TRBD1. CDR1 is KGHSH, CDR2 LQKENI, per germline. Trimming cost V 3 bases and J 3 bases; bases outside gene matches: 15. The CDR3 length is 18 residues. This chain's CDR3 is CASSPYYPGQGRDYGYTF. The CDR3 region has the DNA TGTGCCAGCTCACCCTACTACCCAGGACAGGGCCGGGACTATGGCTACACCTTC.

The V and J genes are TRBV9 and TRBJ1-1; D might be TRBD1 (6 bases). The CDR3 spans 15 residues. Germline V gene sequence: CDR1 SGDLS, CDR2 YYNGEE. The V and J ends lost 3 bases and 0 bases respectively, with 12 bases between them. Here the CDR3 DNA reads TGTGCCAGCAGCGGACCGACAGGTGTGAACACTGAAGCTTTCTTT. Amino acids: CASSGPTGVNTEAFF.

In this sample, this clonotype turned up many times. The chain uses TRBV6-2 or TRBV6-3 and TRBJ1-5, with D tentatively TRBD1 (5 bases). The ends were cut back, 2 bases at V and 0 bases at J, with 20 bases in the middle. The CDR3 spans 19 residues. Germline V lookup: CDR1 MNHEY, CDR2 SVGEGT. The CDR3 DNA reads TGTGCCAGCAGTTACGGGGCAGGGTGGGGGTCCTATAGCAATCAGCCCCAGCATTTT. Translating gives CASSYGAGWGSYSNQPQHF.

This clonotype appeared many times. The rearrangement joins TRBV28 to TRBJ1-1; no clear D gene. Germline V CDR1 and CDR2: MDHEN, SYDVKM. V lost 9 bases, J lost 5 bases, and 13 bases lay in between. The CDR3 consists of 12 residues. The CDR3 nucleotides read TGTGCCAGGACCACCAGGTGGACTGAAGCTTTCTTT. Protein sequence: CARTTRWTEAFF.

Many counts were recorded for this clonotype. The V gene is TRBV9, the J gene TRBJ1-3; 7 nucleotides agree with TRBD1. The CDR3 is 16 residues long. Germline CDR1 and CDR2: SGDLS and YYNGEE. Trimming removed 2 bases from V and 0 bases from J; junction bases left unmatched: 5. CDR3 sequence reads: CASSVTGTASGNTIYF. CDR3 DNA: TGTGCCAGCAGCGTCACCGGGACAGCCTCTGGAAACACCATATATTTT.

This clonotype was seen repeatedly, ten times or more. The J gene is TRBJ2-7, the V gene TRBV27; no clear D. The V end lost 0 bases, the J end lost 0 bases, and 9 bases lay between the germline ends. This CDR3 spans 15 amino acids. The germline V gene encodes CDR1 MNHEY and CDR2 SMNVEV (reference sequence). As DNA, the CDR3 is TGTGCCAGCAGTTTATCGCTGGGGATCTCCTACGAGCAGTACTTC. Residues: CASSLSLGISYEQYF.

This clonotype was seen a handful of times. The rearrangement joins TRBV5-8 to TRBJ2-5; D may be TRBD2 (6 bases). The CDR3 is made up of 16 amino acids. V was pared by 5 bases and J by 4 bases, with 21 bases between. CDR1 and CDR2 (germline): SGHTS, YDEGEE. The CDR3 DNA reads TGTGCCAGCAGGGAGGGGCGGACCGCGGGGAGAGAGACCCAGTACTTC. This gives the protein CASREGRTAGRETQYF.

This clonotype was observed at least ten times. The V gene is TRBV6-1, the J gene TRBJ1-1; D possibly corresponds to TRBD1 (6 bases). This CDR3 region has 15 residues. Germline V lookup: CDR1 MNHNS, CDR2 SASEGT. Trimming cost V 6 bases and J 3 bases, with 17 bases left between them. The CDR3 DNA reads TGTGCCAGCAGAAGTGGCAGGGGCTACGACACTGAAGCTTTCTTT. This encodes CASRSGRGYDTEAFF.

A word on this clonotype: A much larger clone differs from this one at a single base, so this may be a read error. The chain carries TRBV6-5 and TRBJ1-2; TRBD1 matches at 9 bases. Germline lookup yields CDR1 MNHEY and CDR2 SVGAGI. CDR3 length equals 13 residues. DNA of the CDR3: TGTGCCAGCAGTTACGGAACCGGGACAGGGCTTGTATTC. Translation: CASSYGTGTGLVF.

Ten or more counts support this clonotype. The J gene is TRBJ2-2, the V gene TRBV30; D is unclear. Germline V gene data show CDR1 as GTSNPN and CDR2 as SVGIG (reference sequence). Trimming took off 4 bases at V and 0 bases at J, with 9 bases between the two ends. This CDR3 is 14 amino acids long. CDR3 sequence (DNA): TGTGCCTGGACGGATGTCGCGAACACCGGGGAGCTGTTTTTT. It encodes CAWTDVANTGELFF.

This chain links TRBV28 with TRBJ2-7, with 10 bases that match TRBD2. This CDR3 region has 15 residues. The ends lost 6 bases at V and 2 bases at J; junction bases unmatched: 7. Germline CDR1 is MDHEN and CDR2 is SYDVKM. CDR3 in DNA: TGTGCCAGCAGACCTACTAGCGGGGCTCCCTACGAGCAGTACTTC. Amino acids: CASRPTSGAPYEQYF.

The sample holds many counts of this clonotype. The chain carries TRBV20-1 and TRBJ2-2; D possibly uses TRBD1 or TRBD2 (5 bases each). The CDR3 consists of 13 residues. Trimming pared 8 bases from V and 6 bases from J, leaving 16 bases between. Germline V gives CDR1 DFQATT, CDR2 SNEGSKA (reference sequence). CDR3 sequence: CSPSRRGPGELFF. DNA for the CDR3: TGCAGTCCTTCGCGAAGGGGACCCGGGGAGCTGTTTTTT.

This clonotype has at least ten counts. V and J are TRBV7-2 and TRBJ2-7, with a weak D call TRBD2 (5 bases). Germline V gives CDR1 SGHTA, CDR2 FQGNSA. V was clipped by 4 bases and J by 3 bases, with 16 bases between them. The CDR3 is 15 residues long. CDR3 sequence (DNA): TGTGCCAGCAGCTCCTACCGGGAAACCTACTACGAGCAGTACTTC. Translated, it gives CASSSYRETYYEQYF.

This clonotype was recorded many times. J is TRBJ2-2 and V is TRBV25-1; TRBD2 agrees at 8 bases. V shed 7 bases and J 6 bases; nucleotides not matched to a gene: 7. Germline V gene data show CDR1 as MGHDK and CDR2 as SYGVNS. CDR3 length: 14 residues. The DNA for the CDR3 is TGTGCCAGCACCACCGGGGGGGACGCCGGGGAGCTGTTTTTT. It specifies CASTTGGDAGELFF.

The table lists this clonotype with a few counts. The genes are TRBV7-3 and TRBJ1-1; a weak D match, TRBD1 (6 bases). CDR3 length: 13 amino acids. CDR1 and CDR2 from the germline V gene are SGHTA and FQGTGA. The ends were cut back, 5 bases at V and 4 bases at J, with 11 bases in the middle. The chain's CDR3 is CASSNREGTEAFF. Written as DNA, the CDR3 is TGTGCCAGCAGCAACAGGGAGGGCACTGAAGCTTTCTTT.

This clonotype has a count of ten or more. CDR3 region: CASGPPGVISYEQYF. The CDR3 DNA sequence: TGTGCCAGCGGACCACCGGGGGTTATCTCCTACGAGCAGTACTTC. The chain links TRBV12-3 or TRBV12-4 to TRBJ2-7; a possible D gene is TRBD2 (6 bases). Trimming pared 8 bases from V and 0 bases from J, leaving 17 bases between. The CDR3 consists of 15 residues.

In this sample, this clonotype turned up many times. This CDR3 reads CASSGGRAYQPQHF. The CDR3 DNA reads as TGTGCCAGCAGTGGAGGAAGGGCTTACCAGCCCCAGCATTTT. This sequence joins TRBV9 and TRBJ1-5; D not resolved. V was cut by 5 bases and J by 7 bases, with 16 bases left in between. Germline lookup yields CDR1 SGDLS and CDR2 YYNGEE. The CDR3 has 14 residues.